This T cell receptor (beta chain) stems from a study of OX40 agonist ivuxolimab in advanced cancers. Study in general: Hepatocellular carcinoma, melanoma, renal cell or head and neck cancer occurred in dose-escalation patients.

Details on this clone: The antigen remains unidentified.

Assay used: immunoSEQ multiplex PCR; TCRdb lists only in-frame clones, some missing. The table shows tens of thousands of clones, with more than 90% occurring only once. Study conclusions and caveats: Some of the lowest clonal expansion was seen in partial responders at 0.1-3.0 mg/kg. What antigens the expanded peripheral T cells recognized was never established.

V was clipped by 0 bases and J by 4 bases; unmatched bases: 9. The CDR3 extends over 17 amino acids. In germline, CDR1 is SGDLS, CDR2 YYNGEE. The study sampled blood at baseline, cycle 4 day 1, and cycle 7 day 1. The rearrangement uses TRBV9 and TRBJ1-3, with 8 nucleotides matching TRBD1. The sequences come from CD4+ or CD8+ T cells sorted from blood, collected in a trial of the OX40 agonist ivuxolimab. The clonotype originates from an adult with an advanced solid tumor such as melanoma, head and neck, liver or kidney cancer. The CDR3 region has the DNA TGTGCCAGCAGCGTAGCTCCCAGGGGGCAGATCGGAAACACCATATATTTT. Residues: CASSVAPRGQIGNTIYF.